These 5 T cell receptor beta chains came from one sample sequenced in a study of CD8 T cells in ankylosing spondylitis (dated by TCRdb to 2016 to 2017). Preparation of the library involved 5' RACE. The run used an Illumina HiSeq 2500. The public reads were reanalyzed by TCRdb: fastp trimming at Q25, MiXCR alignment, in-frame beta chains only. Each entry merges the rows of one CDR3 protein and shows their most common DNA and genes. This sample lists under 300,000 distinct CDR3 sequences; around a tenth were detected once. The ten largest clones add up to about 6.8% of the sample. The sample taken for sequencing was blood, either unsorted or a sorted T cell fraction (not recorded which). The receptors were sampled from a male donor with ankylosing spondylitis or in good health (not recorded which).

The chain links TRBV20-1 to TRBJ1-5; no clear D gene. The CDR3 extends over 17 amino acids. The germline V gene has CDR1 DFQATT and CDR2 SNEGSKA (reference sequence). The V and J ends lost 2 bases and 1 base respectively, with 18 bases between them. The CDR3 reads CSARTPLIGISNQPQHF. Here the CDR3 DNA reads TGCAGTGCTAGAACCCCCCTCATAGGGATAAGCAATCAGCCCCAGCATTTT.

This clonotype was recorded a few times. The genes are TRBV9 and TRBJ2-4; 9 bases match TRBD1. This CDR3 contains 17 residues. Trimming cost V 3 bases and J 6 bases; bases outside gene matches: 13. Germline-derived CDR1 and CDR2 are SGDLS and YYNGEE. Here the CDR3 reads CASSASKRTGDTNIQYF. In DNA form, the CDR3 reads TGTGCCAGCAGCGCCAGCAAGCGGACAGGGGACACAAACATTCAGTACTTC.

The chain links TRBV12-3 or TRBV12-4 to TRBJ1-2; D is perhaps TRBD1 (6 bases). This CDR3 is built from 16 residues. V was cut by 6 bases and J by 5 bases, with 22 bases left in between. The CDR3 sequence: CASSQHSTGPMYGYTF. As DNA, the CDR3 is TGTGCCAGCAGCCAACATTCGACAGGACCGATGTATGGCTACACCTTC.

This clonotype was seen repeatedly, ten times or more. In DNA, the CDR3 is TGTGCCAGCAGCTTCAGGGGGCGAAGGGGCAATCAGCCCCAGCATTTT. Protein sequence: CASSFRGRRGNQPQHF. The chain recombines TRBV12-3 or TRBV12-4 with TRBJ1-5; TRBD1 agrees at 8 bases. V shed 6 bases and J 2 bases; nucleotides not matched to a gene: 9. The CDR3 has 16 residues.

The rearrangement uses TRBV27 and TRBJ2-7; the D gene is possibly TRBD1 (7 bases). Looked up from germline, CDR1 is MNHEY and CDR2 is SMNVEV (reference sequence). V was shortened by 8 bases and J by 6 bases, with 17 bases between the two germline ends. The CDR3 covers 13 residues. Written as DNA, the CDR3 is TGTGCCAGCCGGGGGACAGTCGGGTCCGAGCAGTACTTC. It encodes CASRGTVGSEQYF.